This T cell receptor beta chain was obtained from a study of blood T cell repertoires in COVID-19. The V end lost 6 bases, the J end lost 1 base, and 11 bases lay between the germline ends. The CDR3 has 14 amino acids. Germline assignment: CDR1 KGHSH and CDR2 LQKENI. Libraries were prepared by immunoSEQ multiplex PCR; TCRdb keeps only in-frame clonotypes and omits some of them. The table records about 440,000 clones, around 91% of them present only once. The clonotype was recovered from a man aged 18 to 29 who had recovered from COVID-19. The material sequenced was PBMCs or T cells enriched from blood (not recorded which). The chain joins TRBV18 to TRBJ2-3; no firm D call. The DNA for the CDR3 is TGTGCCAGCTCCCTCCTCGGAGGCACAGATACGCAGTATTTT. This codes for CASSLLGGTDTQYF.